A selection of T cell receptor beta chains follows, all from one sample in a study of siplizumab effects on memory and regulatory T cells. Assay: immunoSEQ multiplex PCR; the TCRdb copy retains only in-frame clones and omits some. In the table there are tens of thousands of clones, approximately 93% of which are singletons. Sequencing was carried out using CD8+ T cells sorted from blood. The source of these receptors is a human donor in good health. Both conserved end residues are part of each CDR3. D genes are given only for firm matches. For some rows the clone size is stated as once, few or many, or as a class when expanded; others skip it.

d_call: NA
j_call: TRBJ1-5
v_call: TRBV28
clone_size: NA
cdr3_nt: TGTGCCGCGGGCGGCAATCAGCCCCAGCATTTT
cdr3_aa: CAAGGNQPQHF

d_call: NA
j_call: TRBJ2-1
v_call: TRBV5-1
clone_size: NA
cdr3_nt: TGCGCCAGCAGCGGGACTCCACAGGTGACCTCCTACAATGAGCAGTTCTTC
cdr3_aa: CASSGTPQVTSYNEQFF

d_call: NA
j_call: TRBJ2-3
v_call: TRBV5-8
clone_size: NA
cdr3_nt: TGTGCCAGCAGCTTGGCAGGACGCACAGATACGCAGTATTTT
cdr3_aa: CASSLAGRTDTQYF

d_call: NA
j_call: TRBJ2-1
v_call: TRBV2
clone_size: NA
cdr3_nt: TGTGCCAGCAGTGAAGCAGGGGACCGAGACAATGAGCAGTTCTTC
cdr3_aa: CASSEAGDRDNEQFF

d_call: NA
j_call: TRBJ1-2
v_call: TRBV6-5
clone_size: NA
cdr3_nt: TGTGCCAGCAGTTACCTCGGGAACTATGGCTACACCTTC
cdr3_aa: CASSYLGNYGYTF

d_call: TRBD1
j_call: TRBJ2-7
v_call: TRBV7-9
clone_size: NA
cdr3_nt: TGTGCCAGCAGGCCGGGACAGGGGGCCCTCGAGCAGTACTTC
cdr3_aa: CASRPGQGALEQYF

d_call: TRBD2
j_call: TRBJ2-2
v_call: TRBV13
clone_size: NA
cdr3_nt: TGTGCCAGCAGCTTAGGCCGACTAGCGGGAGCAGGCGGGGAGCTGTTTTTT
cdr3_aa: CASSLGRLAGAGGELFF

d_call: TRBD1
j_call: TRBJ2-7
v_call: TRBV4-1
clone_size: NA
cdr3_nt: TGCGCCAGCAGCCAAGATGGCGGGACAGGATCCTACGAGCAGTACTTC
cdr3_aa: CASSQDGGTGSYEQYF

d_call: NA
j_call: TRBJ1-1
v_call: TRBV28
clone_size: NA
cdr3_nt: TGTGCCAGCAGGGGTTCCGGTGAAGCTTTCTTT
cdr3_aa: CASRGSGEAFF

d_call: NA
j_call: TRBJ1-2
v_call: TRBV9
clone_size: NA
cdr3_nt: TGTGCCAGCAGCGTAGCGTCGGGGGCTGACTATGGCTACACCTTC
cdr3_aa: CASSVASGADYGYTF

d_call: NA
j_call: TRBJ2-7
v_call: TRBV6-1
clone_size: NA
cdr3_nt: TGTGCCAGCAGTGATGCCCCTGGCGGCTACGGGCAGTACTTC
cdr3_aa: CASSDAPGGYGQYF

d_call: TRBD1
j_call: TRBJ2-7
v_call: TRBV7-8
clone_size: NA
cdr3_nt: TGTGCCAGCAGCCCCGGGACAGGGTACTACGAGCAGTACTTC
cdr3_aa: CASSPGTGYYEQYF

d_call: TRBD1
j_call: TRBJ2-5
v_call: TRBV23-1
clone_size: NA
cdr3_nt: TGCGCCAGCAGTCAATTTGGGGACAGGGAAGAGACCCAGTACTTC
cdr3_aa: CASSQFGDREETQYF

d_call: NA
j_call: TRBJ2-1
v_call: TRBV19
clone_size: once
cdr3_nt: TGTGCCAGTAGTATAGTTGGAAATGAGCAGTTCTTC
cdr3_aa: CASSIVGNEQFF

d_call: TRBD1
j_call: TRBJ2-7
v_call: TRBV4-1
clone_size: NA
cdr3_nt: TGCGCCAGCAGCCAAGATCGTTGGGCAGGGGGCGGGCAGTACTTC
cdr3_aa: CASSQDRWAGGGQYF

d_call: TRBD2
j_call: TRBJ2-1
v_call: TRBV7-7
clone_size: NA
cdr3_nt: TGTGCTAGCGGGCAGGGACCCGCCTCCTACAATGAGCAGTTCTTC
cdr3_aa: CASGQGPASYNEQFF

d_call: NA
j_call: TRBJ2-1
v_call: TRBV4-3
clone_size: NA
cdr3_nt: TGCGCCAGCAGCATTGGGAGCTCCTACAATGAGCAGTTCTTC
cdr3_aa: CASSIGSSYNEQFF

d_call: TRBD2
j_call: TRBJ2-2
v_call: TRBV27
clone_size: few
cdr3_nt: TGTGCCAGCAGTCCAGCGGGGGGAGGTATTGGCGGGGAGCTGTTTTTT
cdr3_aa: CASSPAGGGIGGELFF

d_call: NA
j_call: TRBJ2-4
v_call: TRBV4-1
clone_size: NA
cdr3_nt: TGCGCCAGCAGCCAGGTACAGGGCCCGGAGCACATTCAGTACTTC
cdr3_aa: CASSQVQGPEHIQYF

d_call: NA
j_call: TRBJ1-4
v_call: TRBV6-6
clone_size: NA
cdr3_nt: TGTGCCAGCAGTTACTCCTATGCCAATGAACTGTTTTTT
cdr3_aa: CASSYSYANELFF

d_call: TRBD1
j_call: TRBJ1-1
v_call: TRBV30
clone_size: once
cdr3_nt: TGTGCCTGGAGGATCCGGGACAGAGGCTATATGAACACTGAAGCTTTCTTT
cdr3_aa: CAWRIRDRGYMNTEAFF

d_call: TRBD2
j_call: TRBJ2-1
v_call: TRBV11-1
clone_size: once
cdr3_nt: TGTGCCAGCACCTCAAGGACGCGGGAGGGCCCCTACAATGAGCAGTTCTTC
cdr3_aa: CASTSRTREGPYNEQFF

d_call: TRBD1
j_call: TRBJ1-5
v_call: TRBV27
clone_size: NA
cdr3_nt: TGTGCCAGCAGACAGGGGGCGATGGGCAATCAGCCCCAGCATTTT
cdr3_aa: CASRQGAMGNQPQHF

d_call: NA
j_call: TRBJ2-1
v_call: TRBV5-6
clone_size: NA
cdr3_nt: TGTGCCAGCAGCCCCGACAGGAACAATGAGCAGTTCTTC
cdr3_aa: CASSPDRNNEQFF

d_call: NA
j_call: TRBJ2-7
v_call: TRBV5-4
clone_size: once
cdr3_nt: TGTGCCAGCTTGATCAGGCGACCGGACTCCTACGAGCAGTACTTC
cdr3_aa: CASLIRRPDSYEQYF

d_call: TRBD1
j_call: TRBJ1-5
v_call: TRBV28
clone_size: NA
cdr3_nt: TGTGCCAGTTTGACAGGGGGCTTGGGTCAGCCCCAGCATTTT
cdr3_aa: CASLTGGLGQPQHF

d_call: NA
j_call: TRBJ1-4
v_call: TRBV7-2
clone_size: NA
cdr3_nt: TGTGCCAGCAGCTTAGTGTCAGATGAAAAACTGTTTTTT
cdr3_aa: CASSLVSDEKLFF

d_call: NA
j_call: TRBJ2-2
v_call: TRBV6-4
clone_size: NA
cdr3_nt: TGTGCCAGCAGTGAGGCCACCGGGGAGCTGTTTTTT
cdr3_aa: CASSEATGELFF

d_call: NA
j_call: TRBJ2-7
v_call: TRBV30
clone_size: NA
cdr3_nt: TGTGCCTGGAGCGCTCAAGCGGAGCAGTACTTC
cdr3_aa: CAWSAQAEQYF

d_call: NA
j_call: TRBJ1-3
v_call: TRBV5-1
clone_size: NA
cdr3_nt: TGCGCCAGCAGCTCCGGGACATCCTCTGGAAACACCATATATTTT
cdr3_aa: CASSSGTSSGNTIYF

d_call: TRBD2
j_call: TRBJ2-1
v_call: TRBV11-3
clone_size: NA
cdr3_nt: TGTGCCAGCAGCTTAGGGGGGACTAGCGGCCACAATGAGCAGTTCTTC
cdr3_aa: CASSLGGTSGHNEQFF

d_call: TRBD1
j_call: TRBJ1-4
v_call: TRBV19
clone_size: NA
cdr3_nt: TGTGCCAGTAGTATCTCAGGGACAGGGGCTGTGGGACTGTTTTTT
cdr3_aa: CASSISGTGAVGLFF

d_call: TRBD1
j_call: TRBJ2-7
v_call: TRBV19
clone_size: NA
cdr3_nt: TGTGCCAGTAGTATAGACCCGACAGGGGACGAGCAGTACTTC
cdr3_aa: CASSIDPTGDEQYF

d_call: NA
j_call: TRBJ1-1
v_call: TRBV28
clone_size: NA
cdr3_nt: TGTGCCAGCAGTTTAACGGGACTCAGAAGGACTGAAGCTTTCTTT
cdr3_aa: CASSLTGLRRTEAFF

d_call: NA
j_call: TRBJ1-2
v_call: TRBV27
clone_size: NA
cdr3_nt: TGTGCCAGCAGTTTATTTGGGGGGGCCCAGTATGGCTACACCTTC
cdr3_aa: CASSLFGGAQYGYTF

d_call: TRBD2
j_call: TRBJ2-7
v_call: TRBV29-1
clone_size: once
cdr3_nt: TGCAGCGTTCGGACTAGCTCCTACGAGCAGTACTTC
cdr3_aa: CSVRTSSYEQYF

d_call: TRBD1
j_call: TRBJ1-3
v_call: TRBV7-9
clone_size: NA
cdr3_nt: TGTGCCAGCAGCAACAGACAGGGCTCTGGAAACACCATATATTTT
cdr3_aa: CASSNRQGSGNTIYF

d_call: NA
j_call: TRBJ1-5
v_call: TRBV10-3
clone_size: NA
cdr3_nt: TGTGCCATCAGGGGGGATTATAGCAATCAGCCCCAGCATTTT
cdr3_aa: CAIRGDYSNQPQHF

d_call: TRBD2
j_call: TRBJ2-3
v_call: TRBV11-3
clone_size: NA
cdr3_nt: TGTGCCAGCAGTTCTAGGGGGGCAGCGGGAGGAGGAGGGACGCAGTATTTT
cdr3_aa: CASSSRGAAGGGGTQYF

d_call: NA
j_call: TRBJ2-1
v_call: TRBV9
clone_size: NA
cdr3_nt: TGTGCCAGCAGCGCCTGGGGCTCCTACAATGAGCAGTTCTTC
cdr3_aa: CASSAWGSYNEQFF

d_call: NA
j_call: TRBJ2-5
v_call: TRBV9
clone_size: NA
cdr3_nt: TGTGCCAGCAGCCCCCGACGCGAAGAGACCCAGTACTTC
cdr3_aa: CASSPRREETQYF

d_call: TRBD2
j_call: TRBJ2-7
v_call: TRBV2
clone_size: NA
cdr3_nt: TGTGCCAGCAGGACTAGCGGGATCTCCTACGAGCAGTACTTC
cdr3_aa: CASRTSGISYEQYF

d_call: TRBD2
j_call: TRBJ2-7
v_call: TRBV11-1
clone_size: NA
cdr3_nt: TGTGCCAGCAGCCACGGGACTATCTACGAGCAGTACTTC
cdr3_aa: CASSHGTIYEQYF

d_call: NA
j_call: TRBJ2-1
v_call: TRBV7-2
clone_size: NA
cdr3_nt: TGTGCCAGCAGCGACCAGAACAATGAGCAGTTCTTC
cdr3_aa: CASSDQNNEQFF

d_call: NA
j_call: TRBJ2-7
v_call: TRBV21-1
clone_size: NA
cdr3_nt: TGTGCCAGCAGTCCACCCCCGGGCAGGGTCGAGCAGTACTTC
cdr3_aa: CASSPPPGRVEQYF